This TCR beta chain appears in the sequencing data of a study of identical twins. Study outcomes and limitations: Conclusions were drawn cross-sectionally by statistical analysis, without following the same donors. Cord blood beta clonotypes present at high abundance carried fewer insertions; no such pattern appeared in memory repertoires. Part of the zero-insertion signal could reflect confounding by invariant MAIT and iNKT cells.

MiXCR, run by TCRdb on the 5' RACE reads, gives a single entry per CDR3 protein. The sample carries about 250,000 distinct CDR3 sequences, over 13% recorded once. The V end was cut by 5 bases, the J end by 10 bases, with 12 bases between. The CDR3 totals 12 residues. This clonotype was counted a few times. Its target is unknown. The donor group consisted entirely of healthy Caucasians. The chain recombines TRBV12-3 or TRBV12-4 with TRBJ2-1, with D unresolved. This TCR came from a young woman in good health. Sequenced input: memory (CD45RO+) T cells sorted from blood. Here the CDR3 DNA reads TGTGCCAGCAGTCACCCCCTAGGCGAGCAGTTCTTC. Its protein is CASSHPLGEQFF.